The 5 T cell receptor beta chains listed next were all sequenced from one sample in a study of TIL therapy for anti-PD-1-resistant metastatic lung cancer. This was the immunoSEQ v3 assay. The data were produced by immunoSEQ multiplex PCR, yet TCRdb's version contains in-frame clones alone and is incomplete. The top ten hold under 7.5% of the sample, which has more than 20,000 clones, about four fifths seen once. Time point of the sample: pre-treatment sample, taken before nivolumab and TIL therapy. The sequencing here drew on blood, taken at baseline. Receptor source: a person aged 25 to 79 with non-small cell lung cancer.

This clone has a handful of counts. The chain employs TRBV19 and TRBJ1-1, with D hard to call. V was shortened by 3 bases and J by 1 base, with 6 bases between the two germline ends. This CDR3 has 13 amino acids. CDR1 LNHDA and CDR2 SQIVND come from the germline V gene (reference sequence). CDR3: CASSILKNTEAFF. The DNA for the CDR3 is TGTGCCAGTAGTATTCTAAAGAACACTGAAGCTTTCTTT.

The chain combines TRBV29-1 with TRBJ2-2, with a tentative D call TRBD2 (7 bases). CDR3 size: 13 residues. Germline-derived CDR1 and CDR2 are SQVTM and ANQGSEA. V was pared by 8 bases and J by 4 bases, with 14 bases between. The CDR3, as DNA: TGCAGCTCTGGGGGGGGCAGCACCGGGGAGCTGTTTTTT. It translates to CSSGGGSTGELFF.

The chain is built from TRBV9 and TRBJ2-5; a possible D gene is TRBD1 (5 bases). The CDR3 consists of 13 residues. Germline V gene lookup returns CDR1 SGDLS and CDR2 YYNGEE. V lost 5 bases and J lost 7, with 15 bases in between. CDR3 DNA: TGTGCCAGCAGGGCAGGGTTGTTGGGGACCCAGTACTTC. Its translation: CASRAGLLGTQYF.

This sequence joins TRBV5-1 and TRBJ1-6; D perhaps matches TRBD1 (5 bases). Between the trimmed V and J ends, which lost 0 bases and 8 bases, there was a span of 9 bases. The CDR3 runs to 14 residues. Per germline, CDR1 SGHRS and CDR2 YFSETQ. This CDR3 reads CASSLVGRDSPLHF. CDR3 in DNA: TGCGCCAGCAGCTTGGTGGGGCGGGATTCACCCCTCCACTTT.

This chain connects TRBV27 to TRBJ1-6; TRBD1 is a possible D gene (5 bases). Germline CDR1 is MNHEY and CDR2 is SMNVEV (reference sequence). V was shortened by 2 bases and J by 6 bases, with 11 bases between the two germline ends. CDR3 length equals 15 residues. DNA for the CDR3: TGTGCCAGCAGTTTAGAGGGACTGAGTAATTCACCCCTCCACTTT. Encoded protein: CASSLEGLSNSPLHF.